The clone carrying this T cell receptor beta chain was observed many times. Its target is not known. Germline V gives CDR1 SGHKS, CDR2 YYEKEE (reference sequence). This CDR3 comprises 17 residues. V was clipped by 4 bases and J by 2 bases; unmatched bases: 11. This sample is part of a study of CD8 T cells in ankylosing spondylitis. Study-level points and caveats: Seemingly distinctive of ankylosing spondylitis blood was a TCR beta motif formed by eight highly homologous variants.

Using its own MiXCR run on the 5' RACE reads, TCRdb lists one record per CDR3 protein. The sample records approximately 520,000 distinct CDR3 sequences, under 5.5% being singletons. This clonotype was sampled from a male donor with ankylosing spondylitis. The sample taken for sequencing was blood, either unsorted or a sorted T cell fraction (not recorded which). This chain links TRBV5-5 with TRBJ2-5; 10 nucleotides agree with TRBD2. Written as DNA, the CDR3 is TGTGCCAGCAGCCCCCCAGTGGCTAGCGGGGGACAAGAGACCCAGTACTTC. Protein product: CASSPPVASGGQETQYF.